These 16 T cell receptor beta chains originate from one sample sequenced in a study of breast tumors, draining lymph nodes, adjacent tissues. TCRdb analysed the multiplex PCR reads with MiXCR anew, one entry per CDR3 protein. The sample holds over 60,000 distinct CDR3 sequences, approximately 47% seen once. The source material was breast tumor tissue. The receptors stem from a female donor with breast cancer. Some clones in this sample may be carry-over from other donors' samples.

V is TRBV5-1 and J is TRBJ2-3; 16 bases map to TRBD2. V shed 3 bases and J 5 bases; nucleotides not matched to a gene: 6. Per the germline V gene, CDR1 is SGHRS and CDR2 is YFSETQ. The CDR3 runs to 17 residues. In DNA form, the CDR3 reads TGCGCCAGCAGCTGGGGACTAGCGGGGGGGCCTGAAGATACGCAGTATTTT. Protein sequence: CASSWGLAGGPEDTQYF.

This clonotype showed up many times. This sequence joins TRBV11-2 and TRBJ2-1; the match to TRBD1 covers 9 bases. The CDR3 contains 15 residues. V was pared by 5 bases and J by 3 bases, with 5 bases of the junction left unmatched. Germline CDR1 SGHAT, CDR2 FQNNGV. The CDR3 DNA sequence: TGTGCCAGCAGCCCCGGGACAGGGTTCTACAATGAGCAGTTCTTC. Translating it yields CASSPGTGFYNEQFF.

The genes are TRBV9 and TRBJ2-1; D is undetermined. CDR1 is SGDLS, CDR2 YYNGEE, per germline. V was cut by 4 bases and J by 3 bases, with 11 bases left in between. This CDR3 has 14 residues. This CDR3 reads CASSILGSYNEQFF. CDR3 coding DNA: TGTGCCAGCAGCATCCTGGGCAGCTACAATGAGCAGTTCTTC.

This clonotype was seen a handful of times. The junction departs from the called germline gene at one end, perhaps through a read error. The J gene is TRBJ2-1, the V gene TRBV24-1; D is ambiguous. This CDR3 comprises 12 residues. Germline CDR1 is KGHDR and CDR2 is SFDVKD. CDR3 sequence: CATSDLGRERFF. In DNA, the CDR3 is TGTGCCACCAGTGATTTGGGTCGCGAGCGGTTCTTC.

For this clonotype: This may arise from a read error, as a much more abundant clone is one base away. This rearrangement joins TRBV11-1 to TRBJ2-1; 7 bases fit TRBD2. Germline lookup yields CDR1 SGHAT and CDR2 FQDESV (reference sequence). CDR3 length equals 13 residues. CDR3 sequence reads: CASSLYGTNERFF. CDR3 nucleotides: TGTGCCAGCAGCTTATACGGGACTAATGAGCGGTTCTTC.

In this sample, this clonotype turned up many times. In DNA, the CDR3 is TGTGCCAGCAGCCTGCCCAGGGGCGGGGCCAACGTCCTGACTTTC. As protein: CASSLPRGGANVLTF. The V call is TRBV6-5, the J call TRBJ2-6; the D gene is possibly TRBD1 (6 bases). Germline values: CDR1 MNHEY, CDR2 SVGAGI. Trimming took 6 bases from V and 4 from J, leaving 13 bases between them. The CDR3 sequence is 15 residues long.

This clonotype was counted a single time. The CDR3 reads CSVEVEVTFQFF. The CDR3, as DNA: TGCAGCGTTGAAGTTGAGGTTACGTTCCAGTTCTTC. This chain joins TRBV29-1 and TRBJ2-1; D is unclear. Trimming took 1 base from V and 13 from J, leaving 14 bases between them. The germline V gene has CDR1 SQVTM and CDR2 ANQGSEA. CDR3 length: 12 residues.

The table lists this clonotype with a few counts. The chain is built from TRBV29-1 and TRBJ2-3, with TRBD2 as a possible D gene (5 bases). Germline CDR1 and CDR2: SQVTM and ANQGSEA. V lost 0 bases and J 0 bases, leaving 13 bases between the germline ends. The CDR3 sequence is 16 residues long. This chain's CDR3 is CSVEDLGRRSTDTQYF. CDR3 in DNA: TGCAGCGTTGAAGATCTGGGGAGAAGAAGCACAGATACGCAGTATTTT.

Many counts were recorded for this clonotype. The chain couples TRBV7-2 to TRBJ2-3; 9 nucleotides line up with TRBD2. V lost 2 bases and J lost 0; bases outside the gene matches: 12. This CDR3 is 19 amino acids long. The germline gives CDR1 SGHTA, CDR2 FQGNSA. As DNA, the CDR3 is TGTGCCAGCAGCTTACGGGTTCCGACTAGCGGAGTCAGCACAGATACGCAGTATTTT. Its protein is CASSLRVPTSGVSTDTQYF.

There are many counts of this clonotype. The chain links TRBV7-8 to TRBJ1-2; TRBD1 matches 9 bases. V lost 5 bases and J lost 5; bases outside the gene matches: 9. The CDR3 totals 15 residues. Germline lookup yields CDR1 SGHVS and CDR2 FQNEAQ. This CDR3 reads CASSITGTGPYGYTF. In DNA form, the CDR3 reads TGTGCCAGCAGCATAACCGGGACAGGGCCTTATGGCTACACCTTC. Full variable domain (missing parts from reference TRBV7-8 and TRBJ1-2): GAGVSQSPRYKVAKRGQDVALRCDPISGHVSLFWYQQALGQGPEFLTYFQNEAQLDKSGLPSDRFFAERPEGSVSTLKIQRTQQEDSAVYLCASSITGTGPYGYTFGSGTRLTVV.

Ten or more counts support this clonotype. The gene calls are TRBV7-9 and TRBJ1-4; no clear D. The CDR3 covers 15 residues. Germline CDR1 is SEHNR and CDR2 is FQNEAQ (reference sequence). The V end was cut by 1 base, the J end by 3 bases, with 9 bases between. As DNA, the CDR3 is TGTGCCAGCAGCTTAGTGGGGAGGGCTAATGAAAAACTGTTTTTT. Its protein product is CASSLVGRANEKLFF.

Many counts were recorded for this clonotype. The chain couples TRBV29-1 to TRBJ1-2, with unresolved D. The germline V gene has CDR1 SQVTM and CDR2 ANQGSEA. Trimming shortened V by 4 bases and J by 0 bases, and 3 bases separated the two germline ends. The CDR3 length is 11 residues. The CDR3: CSVGANYGYTF. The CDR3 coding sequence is TGCAGCGTTGGAGCTAACTATGGCTACACCTTC.

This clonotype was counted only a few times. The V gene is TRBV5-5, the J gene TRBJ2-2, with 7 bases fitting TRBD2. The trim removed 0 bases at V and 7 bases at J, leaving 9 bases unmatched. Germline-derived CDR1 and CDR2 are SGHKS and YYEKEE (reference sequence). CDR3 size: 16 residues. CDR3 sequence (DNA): TGTGCCAGCAGCTTGGGGACTAGTTTAGGGTACGGGGAGCTGTTTTTT. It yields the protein CASSLGTSLGYGELFF. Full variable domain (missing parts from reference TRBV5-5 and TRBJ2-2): DAGVTQSPTHLIKTRGQQVTLRCSPISGHKSVSWYQQVLGQGPQFIFQYYEKEERGRGNFPDRFSARQFPNYSSELNVNALLLGDSALYLCASSLGTSLGYGELFFGEGSRLTVL.

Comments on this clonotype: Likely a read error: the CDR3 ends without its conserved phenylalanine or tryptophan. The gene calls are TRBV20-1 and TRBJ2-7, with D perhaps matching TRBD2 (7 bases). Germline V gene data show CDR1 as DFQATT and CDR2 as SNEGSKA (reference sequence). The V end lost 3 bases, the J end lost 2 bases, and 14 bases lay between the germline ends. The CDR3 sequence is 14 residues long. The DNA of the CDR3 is TGCAGTGCTAGCTCCGGGGGGCTACCCTACGAGCAGTACATC. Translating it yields CSASSGGLPYEQYI.

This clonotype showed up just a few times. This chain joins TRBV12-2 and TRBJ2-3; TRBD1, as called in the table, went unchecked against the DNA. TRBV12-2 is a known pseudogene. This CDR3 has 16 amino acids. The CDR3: CASRRHRAGGTDTQYF. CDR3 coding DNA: TGTGCAAGTCGCCGTCATCGGGCGGGGGGCACAGATACGCAGTATTTT.

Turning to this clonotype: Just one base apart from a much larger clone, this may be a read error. The CDR3 sequence: CASSPVRVSNEKLFF. The CDR3 coding sequence is TGTGCCAGCTCACCGGTTCGAGTGTCGAATGAAAAACTGTTTTTT. The gene calls are TRBV18 and TRBJ1-4, with no clear D. The CDR3 covers 15 residues. With 3 bases removed from V and 5 bases from J, the gap between germline ends came to 13 bases. Germline V gives CDR1 KGHSH, CDR2 LQKENI.